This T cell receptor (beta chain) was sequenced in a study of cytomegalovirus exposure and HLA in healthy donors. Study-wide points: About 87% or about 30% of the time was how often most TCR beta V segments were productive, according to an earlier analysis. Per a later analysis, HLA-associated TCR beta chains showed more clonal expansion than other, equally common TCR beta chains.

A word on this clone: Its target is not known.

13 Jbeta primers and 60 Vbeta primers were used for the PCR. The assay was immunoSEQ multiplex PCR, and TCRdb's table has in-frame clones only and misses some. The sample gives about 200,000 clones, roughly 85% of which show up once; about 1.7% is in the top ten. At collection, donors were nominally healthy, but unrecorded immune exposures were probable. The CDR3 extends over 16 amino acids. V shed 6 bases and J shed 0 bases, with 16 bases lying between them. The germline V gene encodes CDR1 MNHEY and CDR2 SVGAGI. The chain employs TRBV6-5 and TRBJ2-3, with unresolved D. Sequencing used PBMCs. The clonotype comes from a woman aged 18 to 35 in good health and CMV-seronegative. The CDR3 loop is CASSYAASSSTDTQYF. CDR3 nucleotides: TGTGCCAGCAGCTACGCGGCCTCCTCTAGCACAGATACGCAGTATTTT.